The 2 T cell receptor beta chains below were found in one sample sequenced in a study of CD4 T cells in relation to SARS-CoV-2 and coronaviruses. The table came from immunoSEQ multiplex PCR; TCRdb's copy has only in-frame clones and leaves some out. The table lists tens of thousands of clones, about 70% of them singletons. These TCRs are of unknown antigen specificity. CD4+ T cells from unexposed donors were obtained before the COVID-19 pandemic (2011-2018). After roughly ten days of culture, CD4+ T cells were isolated. The specimen was CD4+ T cells from PBMCs, cultured in vitro. The origin of the receptors is a human donor in good health.

The rearrangement uses TRBV11-2 and TRBJ2-3; TRBD2 agrees at 9 bases. The junction had 12 bases not matched to a gene; V was cut back by 6 bases and J by 5 bases. This CDR3 spans 16 amino acids. Per the germline V gene, CDR1 is SGHAT and CDR2 is FQNNGV. This chain's CDR3 is CASRSGSGRRQDTQYF. CDR3 nucleotides: TGTGCCAGCAGATCCGGCAGCGGGAGGCGACAAGATACGCAGTATTTT.

This clone was detected only once. Other DNA sequences from this sample encode an identical CDR3 as well. The V and J genes are TRBV19 and TRBJ1-2; 7 positions match TRBD1. Trimming took 6 bases from V and 5 from J; bases not matched to a gene: 6. The CDR3 is 13 amino acids. Germline assignment: CDR1 LNHDA and CDR2 SQIVND (reference sequence). CDR3: CASRRTGRYGYTF. Here the CDR3 DNA reads TGTGCCAGTAGGCGGACAGGAAGGTATGGCTACACCTTC.